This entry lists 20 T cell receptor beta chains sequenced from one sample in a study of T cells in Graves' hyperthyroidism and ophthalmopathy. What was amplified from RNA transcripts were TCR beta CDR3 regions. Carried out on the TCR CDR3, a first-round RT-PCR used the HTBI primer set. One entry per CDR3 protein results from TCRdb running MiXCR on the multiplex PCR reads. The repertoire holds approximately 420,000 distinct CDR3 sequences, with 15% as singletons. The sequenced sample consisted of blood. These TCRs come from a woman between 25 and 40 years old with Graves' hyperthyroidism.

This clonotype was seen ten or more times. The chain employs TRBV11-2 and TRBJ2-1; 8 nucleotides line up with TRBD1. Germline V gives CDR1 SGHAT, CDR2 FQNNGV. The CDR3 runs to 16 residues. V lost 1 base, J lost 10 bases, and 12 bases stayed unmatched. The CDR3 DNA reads TGTGCCAGCAGCTTAGCTTGGACAGGGACAGGATACGAGCAGTTCTTC. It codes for CASSLAWTGTGYEQFF.

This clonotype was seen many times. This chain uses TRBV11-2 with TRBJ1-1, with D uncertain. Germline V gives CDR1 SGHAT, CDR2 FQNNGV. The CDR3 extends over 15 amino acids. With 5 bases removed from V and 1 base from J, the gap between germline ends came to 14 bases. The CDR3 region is CASSARRVGNTEAFF. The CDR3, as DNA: TGTGCCAGCAGCGCCAGGAGGGTAGGGAACACTGAAGCTTTCTTT. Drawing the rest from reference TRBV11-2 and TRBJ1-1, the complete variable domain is EAGVAQSPRYKIIEKRQSVAFWCNPISGHATLYWYQQILGQGPKLLIQFQNNGVVDDSQLPKDRFSAERLKGVDSTLKIQPAKLEDSAVYLCASSARRVGNTEAFFGQGTRLTVV.

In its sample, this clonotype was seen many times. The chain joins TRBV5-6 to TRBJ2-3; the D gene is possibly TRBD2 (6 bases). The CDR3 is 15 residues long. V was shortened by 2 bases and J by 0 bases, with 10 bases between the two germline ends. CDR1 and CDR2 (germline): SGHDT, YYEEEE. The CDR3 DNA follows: TGTGCCAGCAGCTTCCGGGGGACTAGCACAGATACGCAGTATTTT. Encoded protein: CASSFRGTSTDTQYF.

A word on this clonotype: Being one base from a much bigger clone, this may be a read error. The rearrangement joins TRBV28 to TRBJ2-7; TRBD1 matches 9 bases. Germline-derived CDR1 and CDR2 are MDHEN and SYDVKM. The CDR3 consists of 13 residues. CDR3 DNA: TGTGCCTGCAGTCCCGGGGACAGGGAAGAGCAGTACTTC. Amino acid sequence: CACSPGDREEQYF.

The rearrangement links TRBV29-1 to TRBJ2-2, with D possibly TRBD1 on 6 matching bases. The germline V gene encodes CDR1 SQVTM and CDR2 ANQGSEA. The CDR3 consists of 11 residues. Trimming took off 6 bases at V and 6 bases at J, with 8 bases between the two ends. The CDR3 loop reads CSVNRAGELFF. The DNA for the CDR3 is TGCAGCGTGAACAGGGCCGGGGAGCTGTTTTTT.

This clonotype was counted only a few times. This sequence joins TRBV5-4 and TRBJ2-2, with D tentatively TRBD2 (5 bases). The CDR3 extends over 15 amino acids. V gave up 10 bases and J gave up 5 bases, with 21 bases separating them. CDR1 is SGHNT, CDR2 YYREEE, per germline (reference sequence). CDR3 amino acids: CAVESGAKRTGELFF. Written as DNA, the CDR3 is TGTGCCGTCGAGAGCGGAGCGAAAAGGACCGGGGAGCTGTTTTTT.

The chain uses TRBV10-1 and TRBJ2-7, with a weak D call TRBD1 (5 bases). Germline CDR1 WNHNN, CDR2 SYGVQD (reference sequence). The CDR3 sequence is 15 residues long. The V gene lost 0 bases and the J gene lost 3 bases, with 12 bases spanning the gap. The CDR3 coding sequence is TGCGCCAGCAGTGAGTCGGACACGGCCGTCTACGAGCAGTACTTC. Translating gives CASSESDTAVYEQYF.

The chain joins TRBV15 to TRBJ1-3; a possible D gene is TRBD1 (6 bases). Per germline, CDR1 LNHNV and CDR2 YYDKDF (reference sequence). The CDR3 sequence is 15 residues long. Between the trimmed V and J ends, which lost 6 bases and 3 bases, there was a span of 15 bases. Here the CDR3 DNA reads TGTGCCACCAGTAACGGGGGCGCGAGTGGAAACACCATATATTTT. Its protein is CATSNGGASGNTIYF.

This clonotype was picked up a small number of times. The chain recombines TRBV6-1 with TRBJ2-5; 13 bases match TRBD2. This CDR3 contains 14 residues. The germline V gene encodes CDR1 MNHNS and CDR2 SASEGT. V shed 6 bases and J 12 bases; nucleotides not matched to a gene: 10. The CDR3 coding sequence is TGTGCCAGCAGCCAGCTCGGGACTAGCGGGATGGAGTACTTC. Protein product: CASSQLGTSGMEYF.

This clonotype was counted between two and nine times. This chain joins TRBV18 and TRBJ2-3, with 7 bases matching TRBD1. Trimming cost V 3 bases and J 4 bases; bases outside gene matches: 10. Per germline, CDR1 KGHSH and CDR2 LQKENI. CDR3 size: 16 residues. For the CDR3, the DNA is TGTGCCAGCTCACCCCCGACAGGGAATTTACCAGATACGCAGTATTTT. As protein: CASSPPTGNLPDTQYF.

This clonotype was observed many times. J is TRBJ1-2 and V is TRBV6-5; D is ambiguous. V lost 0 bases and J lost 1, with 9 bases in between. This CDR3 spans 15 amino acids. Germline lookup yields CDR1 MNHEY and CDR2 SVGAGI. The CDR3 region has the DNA TGTGCCAGCAGTTACTCTTTCGGAGATAACTATGGCTACACCTTC. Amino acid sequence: CASSYSFGDNYGYTF.

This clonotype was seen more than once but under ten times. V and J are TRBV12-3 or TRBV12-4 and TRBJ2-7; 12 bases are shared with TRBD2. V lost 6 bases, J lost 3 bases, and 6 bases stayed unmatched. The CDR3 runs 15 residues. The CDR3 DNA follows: TGTGCCAGCAGGAACCTACTAGCGGGAGGCTACGAGCAGTACTTC. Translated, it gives CASRNLLAGGYEQYF.

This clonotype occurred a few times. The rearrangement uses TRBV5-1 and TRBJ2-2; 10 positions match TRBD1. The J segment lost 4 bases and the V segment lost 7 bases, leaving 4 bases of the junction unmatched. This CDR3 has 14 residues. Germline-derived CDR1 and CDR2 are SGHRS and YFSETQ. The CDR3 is CASQRTGGTGELFF. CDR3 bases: TGCGCCAGCCAAAGGACAGGGGGCACCGGGGAGCTGTTTTTT.

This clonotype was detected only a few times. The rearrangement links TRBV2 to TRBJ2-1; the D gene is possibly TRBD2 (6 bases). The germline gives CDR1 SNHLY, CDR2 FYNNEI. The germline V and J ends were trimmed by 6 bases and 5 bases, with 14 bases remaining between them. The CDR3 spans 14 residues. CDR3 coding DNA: TGTGCCAGCAGGCAACTAGCAGTTAACAATGAGCAGTTCTTC. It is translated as CASRQLAVNNEQFF.

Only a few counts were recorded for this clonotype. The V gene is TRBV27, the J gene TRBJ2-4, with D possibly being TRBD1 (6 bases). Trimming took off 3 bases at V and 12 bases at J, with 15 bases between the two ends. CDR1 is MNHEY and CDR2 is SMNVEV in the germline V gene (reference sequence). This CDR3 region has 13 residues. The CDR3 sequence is CASSFGPHRAQYF. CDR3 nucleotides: TGTGCCAGCAGTTTCGGCCCTCACAGGGCTCAGTACTTC.

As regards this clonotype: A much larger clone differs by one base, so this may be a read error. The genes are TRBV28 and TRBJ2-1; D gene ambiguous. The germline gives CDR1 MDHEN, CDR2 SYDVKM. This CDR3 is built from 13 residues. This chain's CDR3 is CANSLDDYNEQFF. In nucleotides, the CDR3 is TGTGCCAACAGTTTAGACGATTACAATGAGCAGTTCTTC.

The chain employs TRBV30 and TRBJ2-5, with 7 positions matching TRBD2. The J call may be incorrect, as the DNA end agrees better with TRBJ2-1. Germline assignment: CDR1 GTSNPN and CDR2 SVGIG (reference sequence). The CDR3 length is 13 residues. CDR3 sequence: CAWRTQGGETQFF. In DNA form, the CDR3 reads TGTGCCTGGCGAACCCAGGGAGGGGAGACCCAGTTCTTC.

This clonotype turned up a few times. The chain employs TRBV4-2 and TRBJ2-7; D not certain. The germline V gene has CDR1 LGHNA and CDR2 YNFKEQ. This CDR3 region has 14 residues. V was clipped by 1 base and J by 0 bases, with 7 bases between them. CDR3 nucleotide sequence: TGTGCCAGCAGCCAAGGACGGAACTCCTACGAGCAGTACTTC. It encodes CASSQGRNSYEQYF.

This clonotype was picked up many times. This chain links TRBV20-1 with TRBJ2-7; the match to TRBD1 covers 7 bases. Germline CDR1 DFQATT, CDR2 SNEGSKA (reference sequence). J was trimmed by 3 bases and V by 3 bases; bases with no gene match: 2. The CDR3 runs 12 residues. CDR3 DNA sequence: TGCAGTGCTAGGGACAGGTTCTACGAGCAGTACTTC. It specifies CSARDRFYEQYF.

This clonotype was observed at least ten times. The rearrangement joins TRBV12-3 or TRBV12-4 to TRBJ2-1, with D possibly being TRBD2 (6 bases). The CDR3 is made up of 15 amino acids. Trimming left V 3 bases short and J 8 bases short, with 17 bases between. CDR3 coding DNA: TGTGCCAGCAGTTTTAAAATGGGAGGAGGGGATGAGCAGTTCTTC. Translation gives CASSFKMGGGDEQFF.